One and the same sample provided the 4 T cell receptor beta chains below, sequenced in a study of tumor and adjacent non-tumor tissue in lung cancer. RNA was extracted from bulk tissue without any cell sorting. Distant lung tissue was collected more than 3 cm away from the tumor edge. The library came from three nested PCR rounds adapted from ARM-PCR protocols. TCRdb re-derived calls from the multiplex PCR reads in MiXCR, one entry per CDR3 protein. The profile shows 75,000 to 90,000 distinct CDR3 sequences, around three quarters of them singletons. The specimen was distant non-tumor lung tissue. The receptors come from a woman between 50 and 59 years old with non-small cell lung cancer.

V usage is TRBV6-5 and J usage is TRBJ2-2, with 10 bases that match TRBD1. The germline gives CDR1 MNHEY, CDR2 SVGAGI. V lost 6 bases, J lost 5 bases, and 18 bases stayed unmatched. CDR3 length: 19 amino acids. The CDR3 loop is CASSLRPPGQGRITGELFF. The CDR3 region has the DNA TGTGCCAGCAGCCTTCGTCCCCCGGGACAGGGGAGAATTACCGGGGAGCTGTTTTTT.

As for this clonotype: Because it lacks the conserved phenylalanine or tryptophan at the end, this CDR3 is likely a read error. The rearrangement links TRBV7-8 to TRBJ2-1; 8 nucleotides line up with TRBD2. The CDR3 has 15 amino acids. In germline, CDR1 is SGHVS, CDR2 FQNEAQ. The CDR3 sequence: CVSSSRLASYNEQFL. The CDR3, as DNA: TGTGTCAGCAGCTCCCGACTAGCGTCCTACAATGAGCAGTTCTTA.

As for this clonotype: Compared with germline, one end of the junction differs, possibly owing to a read error. This chain links TRBV5-6 with TRBJ1-5; no clear D. The CDR3 sequence is 15 residues long. The germline V gene encodes CDR1 SGHDT and CDR2 YYEEEE. CDR3 nucleotide sequence: TGTACCAGCAGCTTGTTGCAGACCGGCAATCAGCCCCAGCATTTC. Translating it yields CTSSLLQTGNQPQHF.

Worth noting for this clonotype: A single base separates this from a much larger clone, so it may be a read error. This chain joins TRBV20-1 and TRBJ2-5; 8 bases line up with TRBD2. Germline CDR1 and CDR2: DFQATT and SNEGSKA (reference sequence). This CDR3 is built from 16 residues. This chain's CDR3 is CSARAAVAGTQEIQYF. In DNA form, the CDR3 reads TGCAGTGCTAGAGCGGCGGTAGCGGGAACCCAAGAGATCCAGTACTTC.